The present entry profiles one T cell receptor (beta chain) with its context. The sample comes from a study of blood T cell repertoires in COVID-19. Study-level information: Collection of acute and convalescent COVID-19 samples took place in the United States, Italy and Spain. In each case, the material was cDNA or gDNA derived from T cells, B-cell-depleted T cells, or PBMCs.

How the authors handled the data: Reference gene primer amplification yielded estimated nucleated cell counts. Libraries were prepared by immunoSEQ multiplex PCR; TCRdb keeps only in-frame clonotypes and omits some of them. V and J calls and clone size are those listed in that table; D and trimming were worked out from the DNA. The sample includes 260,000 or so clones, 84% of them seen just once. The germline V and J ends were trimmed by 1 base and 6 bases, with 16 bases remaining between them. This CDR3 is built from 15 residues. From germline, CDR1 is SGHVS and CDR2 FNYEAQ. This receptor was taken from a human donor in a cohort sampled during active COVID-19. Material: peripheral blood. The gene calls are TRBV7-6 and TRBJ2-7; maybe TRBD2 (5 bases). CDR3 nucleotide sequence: TGTGCCAGCAGCTTAGTCGGAGGACCATTGAGCGAGCAGTACTTC. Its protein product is CASSLVGGPLSEQYF.